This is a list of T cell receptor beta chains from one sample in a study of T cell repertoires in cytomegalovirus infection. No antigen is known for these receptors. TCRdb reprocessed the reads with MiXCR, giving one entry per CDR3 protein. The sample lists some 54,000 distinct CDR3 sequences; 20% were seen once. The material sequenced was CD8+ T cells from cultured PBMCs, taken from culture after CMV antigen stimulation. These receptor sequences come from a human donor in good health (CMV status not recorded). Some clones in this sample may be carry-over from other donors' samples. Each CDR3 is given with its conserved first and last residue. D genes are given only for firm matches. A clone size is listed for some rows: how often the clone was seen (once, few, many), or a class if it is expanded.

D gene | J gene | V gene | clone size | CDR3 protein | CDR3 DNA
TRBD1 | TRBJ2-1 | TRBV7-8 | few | CASSTRGYRDRENEQFF | TGTGCCAGCAGCACAAGAGGCTACCGGGACAGGGAAAATGAGCAGTTCTTC
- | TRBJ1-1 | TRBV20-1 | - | CSARDTPGGGKNTEAFF | TGCAGTGCTAGAGATACCCCCGGGGGGGGAAAGAACACTGAAGCTTTCTTT
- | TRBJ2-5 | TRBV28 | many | CASVPLGEKETQYF | TGTGCCAGCGTCCCTCTCGGGGAGAAAGAGACCCAGTACTTC
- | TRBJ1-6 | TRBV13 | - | CASSRQLYNSPLHF | TGTGCCAGCAGCAGACAGCTCTATAATTCACCCCTCCACTTT
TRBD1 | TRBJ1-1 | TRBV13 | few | CASSLNRQGANTEAFF | TGTGCCAGCAGCTTAAACAGACAGGGGGCCAACACTGAAGCTTTCTTT
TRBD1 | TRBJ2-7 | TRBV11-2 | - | CASSLEFGTEGEQYF | TGTGCCAGCAGCTTAGAATTCGGGACAGAGGGCGAGCAGTACTTC
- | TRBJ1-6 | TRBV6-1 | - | CASRVTGLIYNSPLHF | TGTGCCAGCAGAGTCACAGGGCTCATCTATAATTCACCCCTCCACTTT
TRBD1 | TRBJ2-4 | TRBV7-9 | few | CASSPGQGLAKNIQYF | TGTGCCAGCAGCCCCGGACAGGGGCTAGCCAAAAACATTCAGTACTTC
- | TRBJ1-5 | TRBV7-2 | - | CASSSQGSQQPQHF | TGTGCCAGCAGCTCACAGGGTAGCCAACAGCCCCAGCATTTT
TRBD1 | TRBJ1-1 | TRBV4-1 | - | CASSQEQGRRTEAFF | TGCGCCAGCAGCCAAGAACAGGGGAGGAGAACTGAAGCTTTCTTT
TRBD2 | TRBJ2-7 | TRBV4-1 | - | CASSQDYPGGVSYEQYF | TGCGCCAGCAGCCAAGACTATCCGGGAGGGGTCTCCTACGAGCAGTACTTC
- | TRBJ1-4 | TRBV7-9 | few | CASSLPGRTNEKLFF | TGTGCCAGCAGCCTTCCGGGACGGACTAATGAAAAACTGTTTTTT
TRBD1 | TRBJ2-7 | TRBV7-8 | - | CASSLVGQGSLGREQYF | TGTGCCAGCAGCTTAGTGGGACAGGGGTCCCTCGGTCGCGAGCAGTACTTC
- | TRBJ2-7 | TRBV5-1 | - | CASSLSDTFYEQYF | TGCGCCAGCAGCCTTTCCGATACTTTCTACGAGCAGTACTTC
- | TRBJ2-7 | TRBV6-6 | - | CASSPPSDEQYF | TGTGCCAGCAGTCCACCGTCGGACGAGCAGTACTTC
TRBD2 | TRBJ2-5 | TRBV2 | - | CASRLGRAIETQYF | TGTGCCAGCAGACTCGGGAGGGCGATAGAGACCCAGTACTTC
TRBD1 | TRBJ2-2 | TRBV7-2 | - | CASRPDRGHTGELFF | TGTGCCAGCAGACCGGACAGGGGCCACACCGGGGAGCTGTTTTTT
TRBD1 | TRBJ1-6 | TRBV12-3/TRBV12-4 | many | CASSLQGVGSYNSPLHF | TGTGCCAGCAGTTTGCAGGGGGTTGGCTCCTATAATTCACCCCTCCACTTT
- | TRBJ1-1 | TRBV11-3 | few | CASSLVGSNTEAFF | TGTGCCAGCAGCTTAGTGGGGAGCAACACTGAAGCTTTCTTT
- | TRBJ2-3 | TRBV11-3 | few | CASSGGLLSTDTQYF | TGTGCCAGCAGCGGGGGCCTCCTAAGCACAGATACGCAGTATTTT
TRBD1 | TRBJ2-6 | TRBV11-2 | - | CASSPRTGLLGANVLTF | TGTGCCAGCAGCCCTCGGACAGGGTTGCTTGGGGCCAACGTCCTGACTTTC
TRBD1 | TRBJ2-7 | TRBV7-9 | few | CASSPRQGVDEQYF | TGTGCCAGCAGCCCAAGACAGGGAGTGGACGAGCAGTACTTC
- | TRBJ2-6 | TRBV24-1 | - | CATSQKDSYSGANVLTF | TGTGCCACCAGTCAGAAGGACTCTTACTCTGGGGCCAACGTCCTGACTTTC
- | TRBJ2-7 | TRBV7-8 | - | CASSLAAGEFNHEQYF | TGTGCCAGCAGCTTAGCAGCCGGGGAGTTTAACCACGAGCAGTACTTC
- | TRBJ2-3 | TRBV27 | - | CASSLGTSTSTDTQYF | TGTGCCAGCAGTCTTGGGACTTCGACTAGCACAGATACGCAGTATTTT
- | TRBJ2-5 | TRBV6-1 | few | CASSGYSFQETQYF | TGTGCCAGCAGTGGATACAGTTTCCAAGAGACCCAGTACTTC
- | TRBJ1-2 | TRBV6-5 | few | CASSYSLTRELYGYTF | TGTGCCAGCAGTTACTCGTTAACCAGGGAACTCTATGGCTACACCTTC
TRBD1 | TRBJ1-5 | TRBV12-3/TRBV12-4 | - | CASSVTGINQPQHF | TGTGCCAGCAGTGTGACAGGGATCAATCAGCCCCAGCATTTT
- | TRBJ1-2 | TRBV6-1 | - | CASSPLQGGYGYTF | TGTGCCAGCAGTCCCCTACAGGGAGGATATGGCTACACCTTC
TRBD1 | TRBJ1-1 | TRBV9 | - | CASSEGQGINTEAFF | TGTGCCAGCAGCGAGGGACAGGGTATAAACACTGAAGCTTTCTTT
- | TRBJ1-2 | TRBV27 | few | CASSGAQFPRGYTF | TGTGCCAGCAGTGGGGCACAGTTTCCACGGGGCTACACCTTC
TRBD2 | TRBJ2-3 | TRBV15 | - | CATSRDIGAGRTDTQYF | TGTGCCACCAGCAGAGATATTGGAGCGGGGCGCACAGATACGCAGTATTTT
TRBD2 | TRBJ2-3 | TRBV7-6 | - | CASSLAGPTDTQYF | TGTGCCAGCAGTTTAGCGGGGCCTACAGATACGCAGTATTTT
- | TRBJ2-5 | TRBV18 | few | CASSPTEETQYF | TGTGCCAGCTCACCAACGGAAGAGACCCAGTACTTC
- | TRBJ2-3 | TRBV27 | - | CASSPNSDTQYF | TGTGCCAGCAGTCCAAATTCAGATACGCAGTATTTT
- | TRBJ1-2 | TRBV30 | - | CAWSVVWNYGYTF | TGTGCCTGGAGTGTTGTCTGGAACTATGGCTACACCTTC
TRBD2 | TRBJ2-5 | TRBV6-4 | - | CASSRTSGGQETQYF | TGTGCCAGCAGTCGGACTAGCGGGGGCCAAGAGACCCAGTACTTC
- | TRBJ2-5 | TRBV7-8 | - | CASSLGSSETQYF | TGTGCCAGCAGCCTCGGGAGTTCGGAGACCCAGTACTTC
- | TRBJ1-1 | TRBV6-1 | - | CASSEYDQSGRGRRKSLEAFF | TGTGCCAGCAGTGAATATGATCAATCGGGTCGGGGACGTCGGAAATCTCTTGAAGCTTTCTTT
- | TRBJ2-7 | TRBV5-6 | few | CASSLGSKAYEQYF | TGTGCCAGCAGCTTGGGCTCTAAGGCCTACGAGCAGTACTTC
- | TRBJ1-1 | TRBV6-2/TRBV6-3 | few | CASSRRTEAFF | TGTGCCAGCAGCCGTCGTACTGAAGCTTTCTTT
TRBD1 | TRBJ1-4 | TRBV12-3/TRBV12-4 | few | CASRKQGAREKLFF | TGTGCCAGCAGAAAACAGGGGGCGCGAGAAAAACTGTTTTTT
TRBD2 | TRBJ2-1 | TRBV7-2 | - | CASSPRTSGGYEQFF | TGTGCCAGCAGCCCCCGGACTAGCGGGGGCTATGAGCAGTTCTTC
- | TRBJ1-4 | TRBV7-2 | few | CASSPADGAANEKLFF | TGTGCCAGCAGCCCTGCGGACGGAGCTGCTAATGAAAAACTGTTTTTT
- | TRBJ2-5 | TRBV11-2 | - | CASSMLGGIQETQYF | TGTGCCAGCAGCATGTTGGGCGGGATCCAAGAGACCCAGTACTTC
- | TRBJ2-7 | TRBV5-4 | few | CASSLTASYEQYF | TGTGCCAGCAGCTTGACAGCCTCCTACGAGCAGTACTTC
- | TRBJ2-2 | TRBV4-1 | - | CASSQGPVAGPGGGELFF | TGCGCCAGCAGCCAAGGACCTGTGGCGGGCCCTGGGGGTGGGGAGCTGTTTTTT
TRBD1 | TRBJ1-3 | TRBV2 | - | CATMDRAFSGNTIYF | TGTGCCACTATGGACAGGGCCTTCTCTGGAAACACCATATATTTT
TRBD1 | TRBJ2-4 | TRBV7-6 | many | CASSLASWDRVNIQYF | TGTGCCAGCAGCTTAGCGTCGTGGGACAGGGTTAACATTCAGTACTTC
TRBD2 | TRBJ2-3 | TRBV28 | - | CASSSTSGGPDTQYF | TGTGCCAGCAGTTCAACTAGCGGGGGCCCAGATACGCAGTATTTT